The sequence of this TCR beta chain was determined in a study of CD4 and CD8 cells across lung adenocarcinoma regions. From the PCR reads, TCRdb called clonotypes with MiXCR, one entry per CDR3 protein. The sample carries approximately 12,000 distinct CDR3 sequences, roughly 43% recorded once. The patients had localized lung adenocarcinoma, a non-small cell subtype. In its sample, this clonotype is medium-sized. This CDR3 has 13 residues. The germline V gene encodes CDR1 ENHRY and CDR2 SYGVKD. Trimming removed 10 bases from V and 9 bases from J, with 21 bases in between. The TCR was taken from a female donor with lung adenocarcinoma. The CD4 and CD8 labels of this study may be unreliable. The V gene is TRBV10-3, the J gene TRBJ2-5, with a weak D call TRBD2 (5 bases). The sample consisted of CD8+ T cells from the margin of a lung tumor. CDR3 region: CATADIGVPAQYF. DNA of the CDR3: TGTGCCACCGCGGATATCGGGGTGCCGGCCCAGTACTTC.